This paragraph reports one TCR beta chain. Its antigen is as yet unknown. The J segment lost 4 bases and the V segment lost 2 bases, leaving 4 bases of the junction unmatched. Germline assignment: CDR1 SGHTA and CDR2 FQGNSA. The CDR3 runs to 14 residues. The data originate from a study of beta chain features in type 1 diabetes. Study at large: Age, gender, cell numbers and subset yield matched between patients and controls. Investigators examined under 140 million sorted cells across all samples. General observations from the study: For Type 1 diabetes patients, all four CD4+ subsets carried TCRB CDR3s that were moderately but significantly shorter.

Since all of the isolated RNA was reverse transcribed, expressed TCRB transcripts were what got sequenced. Sequencing used immunoSEQ multiplex PCR; TCRdb keeps in-frame clones, though not all of them. The profile covers 500,000 to 650,000 clones, with around 12% appearing a single time and 0.095% to 0.15% taken by the ten largest. Heparinised blood was drawn once per donor, averaging approximately 100 mL. The receptor was derived from a man younger than 45 with type 1 diabetes. The sample taken for sequencing was naive CD4+ T cells from blood. The chain combines TRBV7-2 with TRBJ1-2, with 7 bases identical to TRBD1. For the CDR3, the DNA is TGTGCCAGCAGCTTAAGGCAGGGGGTCTATGGCTACACCTTC. This codes for CASSLRQGVYGYTF.